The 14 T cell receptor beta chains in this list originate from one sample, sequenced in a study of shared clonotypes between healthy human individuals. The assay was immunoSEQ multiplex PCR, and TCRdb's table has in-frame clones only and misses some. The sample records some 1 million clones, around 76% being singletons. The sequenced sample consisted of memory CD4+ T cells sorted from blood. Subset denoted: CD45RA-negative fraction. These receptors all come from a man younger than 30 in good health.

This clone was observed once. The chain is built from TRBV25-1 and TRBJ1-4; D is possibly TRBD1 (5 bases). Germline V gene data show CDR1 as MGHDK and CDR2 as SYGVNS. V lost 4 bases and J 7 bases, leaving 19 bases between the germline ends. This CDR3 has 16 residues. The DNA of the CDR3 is TGTGCCAGCAGTGTGGGGACGGTGGGACTCGGTGAAAAACTGTTTTTT. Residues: CASSVGTVGLGEKLFF.

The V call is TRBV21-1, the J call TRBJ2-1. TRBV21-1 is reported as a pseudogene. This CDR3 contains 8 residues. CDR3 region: CASERPFF. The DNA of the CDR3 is TGTGCCAGCGAACGGCCGTTCTTC.

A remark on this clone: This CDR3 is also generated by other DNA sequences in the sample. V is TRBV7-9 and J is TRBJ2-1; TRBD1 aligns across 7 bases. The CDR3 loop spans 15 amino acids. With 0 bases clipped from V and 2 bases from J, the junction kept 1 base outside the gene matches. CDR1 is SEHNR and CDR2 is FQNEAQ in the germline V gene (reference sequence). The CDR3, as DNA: TGTGCCAGCAGCTTAGCAGGGGGCCCCTACAATGAGCAGTTCTTC. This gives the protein CASSLAGGPYNEQFF.

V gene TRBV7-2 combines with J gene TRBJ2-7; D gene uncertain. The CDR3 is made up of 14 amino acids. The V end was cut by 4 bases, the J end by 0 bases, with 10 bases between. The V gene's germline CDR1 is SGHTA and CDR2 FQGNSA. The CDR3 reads CASSSDTFSYEQYF. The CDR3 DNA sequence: TGTGCCAGCAGCTCCGACACATTCTCCTACGAGCAGTACTTC.

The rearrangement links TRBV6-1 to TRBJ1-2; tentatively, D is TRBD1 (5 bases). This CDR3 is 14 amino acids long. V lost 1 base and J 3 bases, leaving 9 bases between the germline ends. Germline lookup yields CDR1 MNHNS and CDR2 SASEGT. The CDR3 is CASSEGGDHYGYTF. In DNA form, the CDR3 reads TGTGCCAGCAGTGAAGGGGGGGACCACTATGGCTACACCTTC.

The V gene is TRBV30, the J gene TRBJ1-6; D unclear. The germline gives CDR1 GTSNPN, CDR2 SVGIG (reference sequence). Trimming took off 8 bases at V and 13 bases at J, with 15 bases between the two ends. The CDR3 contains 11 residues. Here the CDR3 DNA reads TGTGCCCGGTCGGCAGGTGGGCCCCTCCACTTT. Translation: CARSAGGPLHF.

The DNA of the CDR3 is TGTGCCAGCAGTGAAGTGGGGACAGGGTACAACGAGCAGTACTTC. Its translation: CASSEVGTGYNEQYF. V and J are TRBV6-1 and TRBJ2-7, with 9 bases matching TRBD1. The V gene end was trimmed by 1 base and the J gene end by 5 bases; junction bases not matched to a gene: 6. The CDR3 is made up of 15 amino acids. Germline V gene data show CDR1 as MNHNS and CDR2 as SASEGT.

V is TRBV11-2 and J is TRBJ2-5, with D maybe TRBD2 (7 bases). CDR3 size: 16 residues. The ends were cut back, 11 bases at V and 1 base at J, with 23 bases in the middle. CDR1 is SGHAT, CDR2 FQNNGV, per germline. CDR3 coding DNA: TGTGCCTGCACCGAGTTTAAAGGGGGGGGCCAAGAGACCCAGTACTTC. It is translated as CACTEFKGGGQETQYF.

CDR3 coding DNA: TGTGCCAGCAGCCCGTTGGGGCGGGGGAACACCGGGGAGCTGTTTTTT. This gives the protein CASSPLGRGNTGELFF. This chain uses TRBV9 with TRBJ2-2, with D possibly TRBD2 on 6 matching bases. The CDR3 loop spans 16 amino acids. CDR1 and CDR2 from the germline V gene are SGDLS and YYNGEE. V shed 4 bases and J shed 1 base, with 14 bases lying between them.

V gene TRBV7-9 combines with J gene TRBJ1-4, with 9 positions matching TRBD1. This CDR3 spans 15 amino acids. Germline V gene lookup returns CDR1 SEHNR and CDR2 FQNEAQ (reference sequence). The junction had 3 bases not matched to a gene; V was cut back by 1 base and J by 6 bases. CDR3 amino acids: CASSLGDRDYEKLFF. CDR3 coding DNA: TGTGCCAGCAGCTTAGGGGACAGGGATTATGAAAAACTGTTTTTT. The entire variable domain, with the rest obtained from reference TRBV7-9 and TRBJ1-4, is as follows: DTGVSQNPRHKITKRGQNVTFRCDPISEHNRLYWYRQTLGQGPEFLTYFQNEAQLEKSRLLSDRFSAERPKGSFSTLEIQRTEQGDSAMYLCASSLGDRDYEKLFFGSGTQLSVL.

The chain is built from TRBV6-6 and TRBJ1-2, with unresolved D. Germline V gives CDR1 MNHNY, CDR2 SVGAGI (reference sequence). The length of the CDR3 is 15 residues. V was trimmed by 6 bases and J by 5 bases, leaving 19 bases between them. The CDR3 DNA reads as TGTGCCAGCAGCCGGGCCCTAGGAAAAAATTATGGCTACACCTTC. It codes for CASSRALGKNYGYTF.

CDR3 sequence reads: CASSYRATGFTEAFF. The CDR3, as DNA: TGTGCCAGCAGTTACCGGGCGACAGGGTTCACTGAAGCTTTCTTT. The chain couples TRBV6-5 to TRBJ1-1, with 7 bases matching TRBD1. There are 15 residues in the CDR3. Losses at the gene ends were 2 bases for V and 4 bases for J; bases not matched to a gene: 7. Germline loops: CDR1 MNHEY, CDR2 SVGAGI.

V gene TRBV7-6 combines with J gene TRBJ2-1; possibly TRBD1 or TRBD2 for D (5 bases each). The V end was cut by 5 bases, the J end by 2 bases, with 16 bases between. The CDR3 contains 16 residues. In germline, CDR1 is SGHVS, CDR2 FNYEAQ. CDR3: CASSPIRDGAYNEQFF. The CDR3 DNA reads TGTGCCAGCAGCCCAATCCGGGACGGTGCCTACAATGAGCAGTTCTTC.

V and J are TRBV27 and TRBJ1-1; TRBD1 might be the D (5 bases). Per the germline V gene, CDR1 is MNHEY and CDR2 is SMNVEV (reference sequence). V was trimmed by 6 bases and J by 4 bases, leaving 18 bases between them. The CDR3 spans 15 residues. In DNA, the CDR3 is TGTGCCAGCAGCCTGAACAGCCGGAGGGGCACTGAAGCTTTCTTT. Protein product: CASSLNSRRGTEAFF.